This TCR beta chain was identified during a study of identical twins. The table lists this clonotype with many counts. What it binds is not known. The V segment lost 1 base and the J segment 3 bases; nucleotides outside the gene matches: 6. The germline gives CDR1 DFQATT, CDR2 SNEGSKA (reference sequence). There are 14 residues in the CDR3. General study findings and limits: Possibly, invariant MAIT and iNKT cells partly confounded zero-insertion analyses.

TCRdb passed the 5' RACE reads through MiXCR, listing each CDR3 protein once. Of hundreds of thousands of distinct CDR3 sequences in the sample, over 8.5% were seen once. This same sample was also taken into another study, of yellow fever vaccine responses in identical twins.

What was sequenced was PBMCs. V is TRBV20-1 and J is TRBJ2-7, with 7 bases matching TRBD2. The TCR originated in a woman aged 18-35 years in good health. The DNA for the CDR3 is TGCAGTGCTAGAGTGGGAGCGGGGAGCTACGAGCAGTACTTC. It encodes CSARVGAGSYEQYF.